The 21 T cell receptor beta chains listed next were all sequenced from one sample in a study of metastatic and nonmetastatic thyroid tumors. With MiXCR, TCRdb called clones anew from the PCR reads. Here the sample spans over 30,000 clones, 15% being singletons. Prior to thyroid surgery, none of the patients had received any treatment. The sequencing sample was made of blood. The receptors derive from a male donor with papillary thyroid cancer or a benign thyroid nodule (not recorded which). Some clones in this sample may be carry-over from other donors' samples.

This clone was observed once. The genes are TRBV4-1 and TRBJ2-7; TRBD2 matches at 7 bases. Unmatched junction bases numbered 12, after V lost 3 bases and J lost 4 bases. Germline CDR1 reads MGHRA; CDR2 reads YSYEKL. This CDR3 has 16 amino acids. CDR3 bases: TGCGCCAGCAGCCAGGGGGGAGGGCGTGAGGGGTACGAGCAGTACTTC. This codes for CASSQGGGREGYEQYF.

As to this clone: A read error may account for a junction end that differs from germline. The chain carries TRBV27 and TRBJ1-2, with D possibly being TRBD1 (6 bases). Germline assignment: CDR1 MNHEY and CDR2 SMNVEV (reference sequence). This CDR3 has 15 residues. CDR3 bases: TGTGTCAGCGTCCCCTCAGGGGTCCTCGTGGATGGCTACACCTTC. Translation: CVSVPSGVLVDGYTF.

This clone appeared many times. Mismatch with germline at one junction end may stem from a read error. The V call is TRBV19, the J call TRBJ1-2, with D unclear. The CDR3 length is 13 residues. Germline lookup yields CDR1 LNHDA and CDR2 SQIVND (reference sequence). CDR3 loop: CASSIVGNSGYTF. CDR3 DNA: TGTGCCAGTAGTATCGTGGGAAACTCTGGCTACACCTTC.

This clone was detected ten times or more. This chain uses TRBV2 with TRBJ2-5; possible D gene TRBD2, 6 bases. The CDR3 sequence is 13 residues long. Germline-derived CDR1 and CDR2 are SNHLY and FYNNEI. V lost 7 bases, J lost 5 bases, and 14 bases lay in between. CDR3 residues: CASMEGDWETQYF. The CDR3, as DNA: TGTGCCAGCATGGAAGGGGACTGGGAGACCCAGTACTTC.

This clone has more than one count but fewer than ten. Written as DNA, the CDR3 is TGTGCCAGCAGTACCGACAGGGGGAAACCGCCCCAGCATTTT. Translating gives CASSTDRGKPPQHF. The chain has TRBV27 and TRBJ1-5; 9 bases map to TRBD1. This CDR3 is built from 14 residues. Germline V gene sequence: CDR1 MNHEY, CDR2 SMNVEV (reference sequence). The V gene end was trimmed by 5 bases and the J gene end by 9 bases; junction bases not matched to a gene: 8.

This clone was seen many times. The chain uses TRBV2 and TRBJ2-7, with D perhaps TRBD1 (6 bases). The V end lost 6 bases, the J end lost 5 bases, and 8 bases lay between the germline ends. The CDR3 spans 11 residues. The V gene's germline CDR1 is SNHLY and CDR2 FYNNEI. CDR3 residues: CASRYRDEQYF. CDR3 DNA: TGTGCCAGCAGGTACAGGGACGAGCAGTACTTC.

The chain carries TRBV9 and TRBJ1-2; maybe TRBD1 (5 bases). Deletions cut 0 bases from V and 8 bases from J, with 14 bases between. CDR1 is SGDLS, CDR2 YYNGEE, per germline. This CDR3 has 14 amino acids. This CDR3 reads CASSVGRVAQGYTF. CDR3 DNA: TGTGCCAGCAGCGTAGGCAGGGTGGCACAAGGCTACACCTTC.

Comment on this clone: An end of the junction does not agree with germline; a read error may underlie this. The same CDR3 arises from other DNA sequences in this sample as well. The rearrangement links TRBV20-1 to TRBJ2-7; D may be TRBD2 (5 bases). The germline V gene has CDR1 DFQATT and CDR2 SNEGSKA (reference sequence). The CDR3 loop spans 15 amino acids. The CDR3 coding sequence is TGCAGTGCTAGAACTCGGGGTGGGCCCAACTACGAGCGGTACTTC. Translation gives CSARTRGGPNYERYF.

There are many counts of this clone. The chain uses TRBV20-1 and TRBJ2-1, with D possibly TRBD1 on 5 matching bases. The germline CDR1 and CDR2 sequences are DFQATT and SNEGSKA (reference sequence). Trimming shortened V by 6 bases and J by 6 bases, and 12 bases separated the two germline ends. CDR3 length: 12 amino acids. In DNA form, the CDR3 reads TGCAGTGCCTCGACAGATTTCAATGAGCAGTTCTTC. It yields the protein CSASTDFNEQFF.

This clone came up many times. The chain couples TRBV18 to TRBJ2-2; D is perhaps TRBD2 (5 bases). CDR1 is KGHSH and CDR2 is LQKENI in the germline V gene. Trimming pared 3 bases from V and 5 bases from J, leaving 7 bases between. This CDR3 is 13 amino acids long. The CDR3, as DNA: TGTGCCAGCTCACCCCGCGGGACCGGGGAGCTGTTTTTT. Translation gives CASSPRGTGELFF.

The table lists this clone with many counts. The gene calls are TRBV5-1 and TRBJ2-3; D is unclear. Germline lookup yields CDR1 SGHRS and CDR2 YFSETQ. With 4 bases removed from V and 2 bases from J, the gap between germline ends came to 14 bases. There are 15 residues in the CDR3. CDR3 protein: CASSPGWGPTDTQYF. DNA for the CDR3: TGCGCCAGCAGCCCGGGCTGGGGTCCCACAGATACGCAGTATTTT.

This clone was counted ten times or more. The rearrangement links TRBV7-8 to TRBJ2-5; 13 bases map to TRBD2. Germline assignment: CDR1 SGHVS and CDR2 FQNEAQ. With 5 bases clipped from V and 1 base from J, the junction kept 7 bases outside the gene matches. The CDR3 has 17 residues. CDR3 amino acids: CASSGGLAGLFQETQYF. CDR3 DNA: TGTGCCAGCAGCGGGGGACTAGCGGGGCTTTTCCAAGAGACCCAGTACTTC.

This clone showed up many times. V and J are TRBV5-1 and TRBJ1-3, with D possibly TRBD1 on 5 matching bases. Trimming cost V 4 bases and J 4 bases, with 15 bases left between them. The CDR3 is 15 amino acids. In germline, CDR1 is SGHRS, CDR2 YFSETQ. CDR3 DNA sequence: TGCGCCAGCAGCCGAACCCAGGGTCCAGGAAACACCATATATTTT. Protein sequence: CASSRTQGPGNTIYF.

This clone was seen repeatedly, ten times or more. CDR3 nucleotide sequence: TGCGCCAGCAGCCCGGGGGACATAATGAACACTGAAGCTTTCTTT. Translated, it gives CASSPGDIMNTEAFF. The J gene is TRBJ1-1, the V gene TRBV5-1; a weak D match, TRBD1 (6 bases). This CDR3 is 15 amino acids long. CDR1 and CDR2 from the germline V gene are SGHRS and YFSETQ. With 4 bases removed from V and 0 bases from J, the gap between germline ends came to 13 bases.

This clone was observed at least ten times. An end of the junction differs from the germline gene, which may be a read error. The chain recombines TRBV30 with TRBJ2-5; D not certain. Germline-derived CDR1 and CDR2 are GTSNPN and SVGIG (reference sequence). The CDR3 extends over 12 amino acids. The CDR3 loop is CAWSGSLETQCF. In DNA, the CDR3 is TGTGCCTGGAGTGGAAGTTTGGAGACCCAGTGCTTC.

This clone was observed at least ten times. The chain employs TRBV27 and TRBJ1-5; D gene unclear. Looked up from germline, CDR1 is MNHEY and CDR2 is SMNVEV (reference sequence). V was shortened by 2 bases and J by 5 bases, with 7 bases between the two germline ends. The length of the CDR3 is 13 residues. The CDR3 region has the DNA TGTGCCAGCAGTTTACGACGCCATCAGCCCCAGCATTTT. Translation: CASSLRRHQPQHF.

At least ten counts were recorded for this clone. One base away lies a much larger clone, so this may be a sequencing read error. The chain has TRBV6-1 and TRBJ2-2; 9 bases match TRBD2. The length of the CDR3 is 17 residues. Germline CDR1 reads MNHNS; CDR2 reads SASEGT. The CDR3 loop reads CARSRERLAANTGELFF. The CDR3 DNA reads TGTGCCCGCAGCCGGGAGCGACTAGCGGCTAACACCGGGGAGCTGTTTTTT.

The rearrangement joins TRBV5-6 to TRBJ1-2; D is possibly TRBD1 (5 bases). Trimming left V 4 bases short and J 5 bases short, with 12 bases between. Germline CDR1 SGHDT, CDR2 YYEEEE. The CDR3 consists of 13 residues. CDR3 sequence: CASSPQDWYGYTF. The CDR3 coding sequence is TGTGCCAGCAGCCCACAGGATTGGTATGGCTACACCTTC.

This clone has at least ten counts. Here the CDR3 DNA reads TGTGCCAGCAGCTTACCGGGCTCGCATCCGTTCTTC. Amino acid sequence: CASSLPGSHPFF. The genes are TRBV11-3 and TRBJ2-1; D ambiguous. The CDR3 extends over 12 amino acids. Between the trimmed V and J ends, which lost 2 bases and 15 bases, there was a span of 14 bases. Germline V gives CDR1 SGHNT, CDR2 YENEEA.

This clone was seen at least ten times. This chain joins TRBV7-2 and TRBJ1-2; D unresolved. Germline CDR1 SGHTA, CDR2 FQGNSA. With 5 bases removed from V and 4 bases from J, the gap between germline ends came to 17 bases. This CDR3 is 15 amino acids long. The CDR3 nucleotides read TGTGCCAGCAGCCCCTTGGGGAGTACCATCTATGGCTACACCTTC. Translation gives CASSPLGSTIYGYTF.

This clone was picked up many times. The identical CDR3 is also encoded by other nucleotide sequences in the sample. This chain links TRBV11-2 with TRBJ2-7; tentative D call: TRBD2 (6 bases). V was clipped by 3 bases and J by 9 bases, with 15 bases between them. Germline V gene lookup returns CDR1 SGHAT and CDR2 FQNNGV. The CDR3 is made up of 13 amino acids. The CDR3: CASSLVAEGWQYF. The CDR3 DNA reads TGTGCCAGCAGCTTGGTCGCGGAGGGGTGGCAGTACTTC. Full variable domain (outside the CDR3, taken from reference TRBV11-2 and TRBJ2-7): EAGVAQSPRYKIIEKRQSVAFWCNPISGHATLYWYQQILGQGPKLLIQFQNNGVVDDSQLPKDRFSAERLKGVDSTLKIQPAKLEDSAVYLCASSLVAEGWQYFGPGTRLTVT.